The 18 T cell receptor beta chains below come from one sample, sequenced in a study of identical twins. Using its own MiXCR run on the 5' RACE reads, TCRdb lists one record per CDR3 protein. The table has about 520,000 distinct CDR3 sequences, around 20% seen once. This same sample was also taken into another study, of T cells expressing NK-cell markers.

The sequencing sample was made of CD4+ T cells sorted from blood. The source of these receptors is a woman under 30 in good health.

This clonotype was counted only a few times. The V gene is TRBV14, the J gene TRBJ2-7; 13 nucleotides align to TRBD2. Germline CDR1 and CDR2: SGHDN and FVKESK. V lost 1 base and J lost 3; bases outside the gene matches: 18. The CDR3 covers 21 residues. The CDR3 reads CASSQAHWGLAGPIGNYEQYF. CDR3 sequence (DNA): TGTGCCAGCAGCCAAGCTCACTGGGGACTAGCGGGACCCATTGGGAACTACGAGCAGTACTTC. The whole variable domain, remainder taken from reference TRBV14 and TRBJ2-7, is EAGVTQFPSHSVIEKGQTVTLRCDPISGHDNLYWYRRVMGKEIKFLLHFVKESKQDESGMPNNRFLAERTGGTYSTLKVQPAELEDSGVYFCASSQAHWGLAGPIGNYEQYFGPGTRLTVT.

J is TRBJ2-7 and V is TRBV4-2; TRBD2 aligns across 13 bases. V trimming: 3 bases; J trimming: 2 bases; junction bases outside the gene matches: 16. The CDR3 totals 20 residues. Germline V gene sequence: CDR1 LGHNA, CDR2 YNFKEQ. CDR3 DNA sequence: TGTGCCAGCAGCCACAAGATCAGTACTAGCGGGGGGGACGCCCCCTACGAGCAGTACTTC. Translating gives CASSHKISTSGGDAPYEQYF.

This clonotype has more than one count but fewer than ten. The chain joins TRBV20-1 to TRBJ2-5; D might be TRBD2 (6 bases). The germline CDR1 and CDR2 sequences are DFQATT and SNEGSKA (reference sequence). V lost 2 bases and J 5 bases, leaving 12 bases between the germline ends. The CDR3 covers 13 residues. CDR3 protein: CSARRRGAETQYF. The DNA for the CDR3 is TGCAGTGCTAGACGGCGGGGCGCTGAGACCCAGTACTTC.

The rearrangement joins TRBV2 to TRBJ2-1, with 11 bases matching TRBD2. Trimming at V came to 4 bases and at J to 10 bases, leaving 0 bases not matched to a gene. Looked up from germline, CDR1 is SNHLY and CDR2 is FYNNEI. CDR3 size: 12 residues. Here the CDR3 DNA reads TGTGCCAGCAGTGGACTAGCGGGGGAGCAGTTCTTC. Translated: CASSGLAGEQFF. Complete variable domain (other parts from reference TRBV2 and TRBJ2-1): EPEVTQTPSHQVTQMGQEVILRCVPISNHLYFYWYRQILGQKVEFLVSFYNNEISEKSEIFDDQFSVERPDGSNFTLKIRSTKLEDSAMYFCASSGLAGEQFFGPGTRLTVL.

V gene TRBV7-7 combines with J gene TRBJ2-7, with a weak D call TRBD2 (5 bases). V lost 5 bases and J 9 bases, leaving 20 bases between the germline ends. The CDR3 sequence is 14 residues long. From germline, CDR1 is SSHAT and CDR2 FNYEAQ (reference sequence). In DNA form, the CDR3 reads TGTGCCAGCAGCCCAAGCGGCCTTGGTGGGGTGCAGTACTTC. Translated: CASSPSGLGGVQYF. The variable domain in full, with the rest retrieved from reference TRBV7-7 and TRBJ2-7, is GAGVSQSPRYKVTKRGQDVTLRCDPISSHATLYWYQQALGQGPEFLTYFNYEAQPDKSGLPSDRFSAERPEGSISTLTIQRTEQRDSAMYRCASSPSGLGGVQYFGPGTRLTVT.

The chain joins TRBV6-5 to TRBJ2-3; perhaps D is TRBD1 or TRBD2 (6 bases each). The germline V gene has CDR1 MNHEY and CDR2 SVGAGI. The CDR3 has 18 amino acids. Trimming shortened V by 0 bases and J by 6 bases, and 22 bases separated the two germline ends. CDR3 DNA: TGTGCCAGCAGTTACTCGACGCCCGGGACTCTAACAGGGGATACGCAGTATTTT. This encodes CASSYSTPGTLTGDTQYF.

This chain connects TRBV12-3 or TRBV12-4 to TRBJ2-2; 7 bases map to TRBD1. With V trimmed by 5 bases and J by 3 bases, 3 bases remained unmatched. This CDR3 region has 14 residues. CDR3 amino acids: CASSTGDHTGELFF. In DNA, the CDR3 is TGTGCCAGCAGTACAGGGGACCACACCGGGGAGCTGTTTTTT.

The chain is built from TRBV29-1 and TRBJ1-1, with D possibly matching TRBD1 (5 bases). Germline CDR1 and CDR2: SQVTM and ANQGSEA. This CDR3 spans 15 amino acids. V lost 5 bases and J lost 2, with 18 bases in between. As DNA, the CDR3 is TGCAGCGTTTCCAGGACCACAGGAGCTAACACTGAAGCTTTCTTT. Amino acids: CSVSRTTGANTEAFF.

The V and J genes are TRBV20-1 and TRBJ2-1, with 12 bases fitting TRBD2. The ends lost 3 bases at V and 10 bases at J; junction bases unmatched: 7. The germline V gene has CDR1 DFQATT and CDR2 SNEGSKA (reference sequence). This CDR3 contains 14 residues. For the CDR3, the DNA is TGCAGTGCTAGCCCGACTAGCGGGAGCCGCGAGCAGTTCTTC. Protein: CSASPTSGSREQFF.

The table lists this clonotype with a few counts. The J gene is TRBJ2-7, the V gene TRBV18; the D gene is possibly TRBD2 (5 bases). V was clipped by 3 bases and J by 0 bases, with 12 bases between them. The CDR3 length is 15 residues. The germline gives CDR1 KGHSH, CDR2 LQKENI. As DNA, the CDR3 is TGTGCCAGCTCACCGGGCGGGTTGAGCTCCTACGAGCAGTACTTC. Protein product: CASSPGGLSSYEQYF.

V usage is TRBV6-5 and J usage is TRBJ1-5; D might be TRBD1 (6 bases). The germline gives CDR1 MNHEY, CDR2 SVGAGI. Trimming took 2 bases from V and 0 from J, leaving 14 bases between them. The CDR3 totals 17 residues. The CDR3 region is CASSYLRGGYSNQPQHF. The DNA for the CDR3 is TGTGCCAGCAGTTACCTGAGGGGGGGCTATAGCAATCAGCCCCAGCATTTT.

The V gene is TRBV4-3, the J gene TRBJ2-7; D gene unclear. CDR3 length: 15 residues. CDR1 LGHNA and CDR2 YSLEER come from the germline V gene. V was pared by 1 base and J by 3 bases, with 13 bases between. The CDR3 sequence is CASSQGVDKFYEQYF. As DNA, the CDR3 is TGCGCCAGCAGCCAAGGAGTAGACAAGTTCTACGAGCAGTACTTC.

The J gene is TRBJ1-3, the V gene TRBV20-1, with unresolved D. Germline V gene lookup returns CDR1 DFQATT and CDR2 SNEGSKA (reference sequence). Trimming took 3 bases from V and 6 from J, leaving 6 bases between them. The CDR3 loop spans 11 amino acids. The CDR3 DNA follows: TGCAGTGCTAGGGACCAAAACACCATATATTTT. It codes for CSARDQNTIYF.

This clonotype has just a few counts. This chain joins TRBV5-5 and TRBJ1-5, with 10 bases fitting TRBD1. V lost 3 bases to trimming and J lost 7 bases; unmatched junction nucleotides: 4. This CDR3 comprises 14 residues. Germline values: CDR1 SGHKS, CDR2 YYEKEE (reference sequence). The CDR3 bases are TGTGCCAGCAGCTCGCGACAGGGGGCGCAGCCCCAGCATTTT. This encodes CASSSRQGAQPQHF.

This clonotype showed up just a few times. V gene TRBV7-2 combines with J gene TRBJ2-6; D is undetermined. Germline-derived CDR1 and CDR2 are SGHTA and FQGNSA. This CDR3 region has 18 residues. V lost 0 bases to trimming and J lost 0 bases, with 12 bases between them. The CDR3 sequence is CASSLARTVDSGANVLTF. The CDR3 region has the DNA TGTGCCAGCAGCTTAGCGAGGACGGTGGACTCTGGGGCCAACGTCCTGACTTTC.

J is TRBJ2-7 and V is TRBV20-1; D may be TRBD1 (6 bases). The CDR3 runs 17 residues. Germline values: CDR1 DFQATT, CDR2 SNEGSKA (reference sequence). V was trimmed by 0 bases and J by 7 bases, leaving 25 bases between them. As DNA, the CDR3 is TGCAGTGCTAGAGATAGGTTTTGGGCCGGGGAGACAGGAGAGCAGTACTTC. It is translated as CSARDRFWAGETGEQYF.

This clonotype appeared many times. This chain connects TRBV5-6 to TRBJ2-7, with a possible D match to TRBD2 (6 bases). Germline V gene sequence: CDR1 SGHDT, CDR2 YYEEEE. Trimming removed 4 bases from V and 0 bases from J, with 11 bases in between. The CDR3 runs to 14 residues. The DNA of the CDR3 is TGTGCCAGCAGCAGGCCCGGGAGCTCCTACGAGCAGTACTTC. This encodes CASSRPGSSYEQYF.

The table lists this clonotype with a few counts. The rearrangement uses TRBV20-1 and TRBJ2-2, with 13 bases fitting TRBD2. The germline CDR1 and CDR2 sequences are DFQATT and SNEGSKA (reference sequence). V lost 6 bases to trimming and J lost 6 bases; unmatched junction nucleotides: 10. The length of the CDR3 is 16 residues. CDR3 DNA: TGCAGTGCCCCCGGACTAGCGGGAGATTCGTCCGGGGAGCTGTTTTTT. Translated: CSAPGLAGDSSGELFF.